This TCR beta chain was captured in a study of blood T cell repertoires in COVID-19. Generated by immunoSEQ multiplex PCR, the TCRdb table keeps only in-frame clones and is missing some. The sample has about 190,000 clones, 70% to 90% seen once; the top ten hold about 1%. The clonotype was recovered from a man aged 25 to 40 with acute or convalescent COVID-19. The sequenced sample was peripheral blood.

CDR3 coding DNA: TGTGCCTCTACAGTTTGGAACACCGGGGAGCTGTTTTTT. It translates to CASTVWNTGELFF. The chain couples TRBV12-3 or TRBV12-4 to TRBJ2-2, with D hard to call. The CDR3 loop spans 13 amino acids. The germline V and J ends were trimmed by 11 bases and 1 base, with 11 bases remaining between them.